These 22 T cell receptor beta chains were sequenced from one sample in a study of control samples from healthy donors and cancer patients. Profiling relied on immunoSEQ multiplex PCR, and the TCRdb table lists in-frame clones only, not all of them. This sample yields roughly 120,000 clones, of which around nine tenths are seen a single time; more than 2.5% belongs to the top ten. What was sequenced was blood. The receptors shown here come from a man between 50 and 59 years old in good health.

The chain is built from TRBV11-3 and TRBJ1-4; no reliable D call. The V gene lost 1 base and the J gene lost 6 bases, with 6 bases spanning the gap. The CDR3 spans 13 residues. Germline V gene sequence: CDR1 SGHNT, CDR2 YENEEA. This chain's CDR3 is CASSLVRDEKLFF. CDR3 nucleotides: TGTGCCAGCAGCTTAGTTCGCGATGAAAAACTGTTTTTT.

The J gene is TRBJ2-4, the V gene TRBV6-6; D gene uncertain. V lost 0 bases and J lost 7, with 7 bases in between. In germline, CDR1 is MNHNY, CDR2 SVGAGI (reference sequence). This CDR3 region has 13 residues. CDR3 protein: CASSYSQSNIQYF. In DNA, the CDR3 is TGTGCCAGCAGTTACTCGCAAAGCAACATTCAGTACTTC.

The genes are TRBV9 and TRBJ2-5, with 8 bases lining up with TRBD1. The CDR3 is made up of 13 amino acids. V lost 6 bases, J lost 0 bases, and 1 base stayed unmatched. Germline CDR1 and CDR2: SGDLS and YYNGEE. DNA of the CDR3: TGTGCCAGCAACAGGGGGTACCAAGAGACCCAGTACTTC. Its translation: CASNRGYQETQYF. Together with reference TRBV9 and TRBJ2-5, the CDR3 gives the full variable domain: DSGVTQTPKHLITATGQRVTLRCSPRSGDLSVYWYQQSLDQGLQFLIQYYNGEERAKGNILERFSAQQFPDLHSELNLSSLELGDSALYFCASNRGYQETQYFGPGTRLLVL.

This chain joins TRBV28 and TRBJ1-2, with D possibly matching TRBD1 (6 bases). The germline gives CDR1 MDHEN, CDR2 SYDVKM. V lost 5 bases and J lost 1, with 17 bases in between. This CDR3 contains 16 residues. The CDR3 DNA sequence: TGTGCCAGCAGTCCGAATGCAGGGGCCTATAACTATGGCTACACCTTC. Translation: CASSPNAGAYNYGYTF.

The genes are TRBV11-2 and TRBJ2-1; D may correspond to TRBD1 or TRBD2 (5 bases each). Trimming pared 8 bases from V and 7 bases from J, leaving 15 bases between. Germline V gene data show CDR1 as SGHAT and CDR2 as FQNNGV. The CDR3 is 13 residues long. DNA of the CDR3: TGTGCCAGCGCGCCCGGGACGGCAAATGAGCAGTTCTTC. Amino acids: CASAPGTANEQFF.

J is TRBJ1-1 and V is TRBV6-6; TRBD1 matches 9 bases. The trim removed 6 bases at V and 4 bases at J, leaving 9 bases unmatched. Germline CDR1 reads MNHNY; CDR2 reads SVGAGI (reference sequence). This CDR3 is 15 amino acids long. DNA for the CDR3: TGTGCCAGCAGAGGCGCACAGGGGGCGAGCACTGAAGCTTTCTTT. It yields the protein CASRGAQGASTEAFF.

V is TRBV10-1 and J is TRBJ2-2; D ambiguous. From germline, CDR1 is WNHNN and CDR2 SYGVQD (reference sequence). Trimming stripped 5 bases from V and 0 bases from J, with 10 bases between. The CDR3 is 15 residues long. This chain's CDR3 is CASSTNQANTGELFF. The CDR3 region has the DNA TGCGCCAGCAGTACTAACCAGGCGAACACCGGGGAGCTGTTTTTT.

The chain combines TRBV27 with TRBJ1-2, with 7 bases lining up with TRBD1. Trimming took 7 bases from V and 2 from J; bases not matched to a gene: 13. This CDR3 contains 16 residues. Per germline, CDR1 MNHEY and CDR2 SMNVEV (reference sequence). The CDR3 nucleotides read TGTGCCAGCACCATGAGGGGGACAGAGGCAAACTATGGCTACACCTTC. It is translated as CASTMRGTEANYGYTF.

This CDR3 reads CASSPGSYGYTF. The DNA of the CDR3 is TGTGCCAGCAGTCCTGGGAGCTATGGCTACACCTTC. The chain links TRBV28 to TRBJ1-2, with unresolved D. CDR1 and CDR2 (germline): MDHEN, SYDVKM. This CDR3 is built from 12 residues. V was cut by 5 bases and J by 4 bases, with 8 bases left in between.

This chain uses TRBV2 with TRBJ2-1; 10 positions match TRBD2. The CDR3 is 15 amino acids. CDR1 and CDR2 from the germline V gene are SNHLY and FYNNEI. V lost 6 bases, J lost 2 bases, and 4 bases stayed unmatched. CDR3 sequence: CASRVAGGAYNEQFF. CDR3 DNA sequence: TGTGCCAGCAGGGTAGCGGGGGGAGCCTACAATGAGCAGTTCTTC.

The chain employs TRBV19 and TRBJ2-7; 9 bases are a match to TRBD1. The CDR3 contains 16 residues. The ends lost 5 bases at V and 0 bases at J; junction bases unmatched: 8. Per the germline V gene, CDR1 is LNHDA and CDR2 is SQIVND (reference sequence). CDR3 region: CASSLWGQGISYEQYF. The DNA for the CDR3 is TGTGCCAGTAGTCTGTGGGGACAGGGAATCTCCTACGAGCAGTACTTC.

The V call is TRBV4-1, the J call TRBJ2-7; D remains ambiguous. The CDR3 extends over 15 amino acids. Germline V CDR1 and CDR2: MGHRA, YSYEKL. Trimming removed 4 bases at V and 6 bases at J, with 19 bases between. The CDR3 bases are TGCGCCAGCAGCCCCTTTAATGCACCTGGCGGCGAGCAGTACTTC. It encodes CASSPFNAPGGEQYF.

This clone was seen once. This chain joins TRBV7-3 and TRBJ2-1; D perhaps matches TRBD1 (6 bases). Per the germline V gene, CDR1 is SGHTA and CDR2 is FQGTGA. The CDR3 runs 14 residues. Trimming stripped 6 bases from V and 3 bases from J, with 12 bases between. CDR3 DNA: TGTGCCAGCAGACAGGGTGGGGGCTACAATGAGCAGTTCTTC. Translated: CASRQGGGYNEQFF.

The V gene is TRBV27, the J gene TRBJ1-2; possible D gene TRBD1, 5 bases. The CDR3 extends over 13 amino acids. V was trimmed by 3 bases and J by 7 bases, leaving 12 bases between them. Germline V CDR1 and CDR2: MNHEY, SMNVEV (reference sequence). The DNA of the CDR3 is TGTGCCAGCAGTTTCGGCCAGGGAGGTGGCTACACCTTC. Protein sequence: CASSFGQGGGYTF.

The chain has TRBV28 and TRBJ2-7; D ambiguous. This CDR3 has 14 residues. Germline V gives CDR1 MDHEN, CDR2 SYDVKM. The germline V and J ends were trimmed by 2 bases and 6 bases, with 14 bases remaining between them. CDR3 nucleotides: TGTGCCAGCAGTTTAATAGGTTATCACGGCGAGCAGTACTTC. Protein sequence: CASSLIGYHGEQYF. The variable domain in full, with the rest retrieved from reference TRBV28 and TRBJ2-7, is DVKVTQSSRYLVKRTGEKVFLECVQDMDHENMFWYRQDPGLGLRLIYFSYDVKMKEKGDIPEGYSVSREKKERFSLILESASTNQTSMYLCASSLIGYHGEQYFGPGTRLTVT.

In this sample, this clone turned up once. In DNA, the CDR3 is TGTGCCAGCAGCAAGGGACAGGGCCCTTCACCCCTCCACTTT. Amino acids: CASSKGQGPSPLHF. The chain has TRBV5-8 and TRBJ1-6; 9 nucleotides align to TRBD1. The CDR3 runs to 14 residues. J lost 9 bases, V lost 4 bases, and 5 bases had no gene match. Germline loops: CDR1 SGHTS, CDR2 YDEGEE. Together with reference TRBV5-8 and TRBJ1-6, the CDR3 gives the full variable domain: EAGVTQSPTHLIKTRGQQATLRCSPISGHTSVYWYQQALGLGLQFLLWYDEGEERNRGNFPPRFSGRQFPNYSSELNVNALELEDSALYLCASSKGQGPSPLHFGNGTRLTVT.

The chain uses TRBV10-2 and TRBJ2-3; D ambiguous. V was cut by 10 bases and J by 0 bases, with 14 bases left in between. The germline V gene encodes CDR1 WSHSY and CDR2 SAAADI. This CDR3 spans 14 amino acids. CDR3 sequence: CAISYGDSTDTQYF. CDR3 coding DNA: TGCGCCATTTCATATGGGGATAGCACAGATACGCAGTATTTT.

This chain uses TRBV30 with TRBJ1-2; D not resolved. Trimming left V 0 bases short and J 4 bases short, with 6 bases between. Germline V CDR1 and CDR2: GTSNPN, SVGIG (reference sequence). There are 12 residues in the CDR3. The CDR3 bases are TGTGCCTGGAGTGTACAGCGCTATGGCTACACCTTC. It encodes CAWSVQRYGYTF. The whole variable domain, remainder taken from reference TRBV30 and TRBJ1-2, is SQTIHQWPATLVQPVGSPLSLECTVEGTSNPNLYWYRQAAGRGLQLLFYSVGIGQISSEVPQNLSASRPQDRQFILSSKKLLLSDSGFYLCAWSVQRYGYTFGSGTRLTVV.

The chain joins TRBV28 to TRBJ2-1, with 8 bases lining up with TRBD2. J lost 0 bases, V lost 7 bases, and 11 bases had no gene match. This CDR3 spans 17 amino acids. CDR1 is MDHEN, CDR2 SYDVKM, per germline. This CDR3 is CASTSGGAPSSYNEQFF. CDR3 sequence (DNA): TGTGCCAGCACGTCCGGGGGGGCACCTAGCTCCTACAATGAGCAGTTCTTC.

The chain employs TRBV10-2 and TRBJ2-2; D may correspond to TRBD1 or TRBD2 (5 bases each). Deletions cut 6 bases from V and 5 bases from J, with 19 bases between. The CDR3 length is 16 residues. CDR1 and CDR2 from the germline V gene are WSHSY and SAAADI. The CDR3 sequence is CASRSSGPRRTGELFF. The CDR3 bases are TGCGCCAGCAGATCCTCGGGACCGCGACGAACCGGGGAGCTGTTTTTT.

The rearrangement uses TRBV4-1 and TRBJ1-1, with TRBD1 as a possible D gene (5 bases). Per the germline V gene, CDR1 is MGHRA and CDR2 is YSYEKL. The CDR3 has 15 residues. V was cut by 0 bases and J by 0 bases, with 8 bases left in between. The CDR3 loop is CASSQDNRLNTEAFF. As DNA, the CDR3 is TGCGCCAGCAGCCAAGATAACAGGTTGAACACTGAAGCTTTCTTT.

This chain uses TRBV7-9 with TRBJ2-7, with a tentative D call TRBD2 (5 bases). The CDR3 has 16 residues. Germline-derived CDR1 and CDR2 are SEHNR and FQNEAQ (reference sequence). Trimming left V 1 base short and J 7 bases short, with 20 bases between. CDR3 loop: CASSLVSGTRPREQYF. CDR3 bases: TGTGCCAGCAGCTTAGTAAGCGGAACCCGTCCGAGGGAGCAGTACTTC. Combining the CDR3 with reference TRBV7-9 and TRBJ2-7 gives the whole variable domain DTGVSQNPRHKITKRGQNVTFRCDPISEHNRLYWYRQTLGQGPEFLTYFQNEAQLEKSRLLSDRFSAERPKGSFSTLEIQRTEQGDSAMYLCASSLVSGTRPREQYFGPGTRLTVT.